One sample yielded the 11 T cell receptor beta chains listed below, sequenced in a study of preoperative IRX-2 immunotherapy in early breast cancer. The treatment: preoperative locoregional IRX-2 cytokine immunotherapy. Clones were read by immunoSEQ multiplex PCR, and TCRdb kept only the in-frame ones, dropping some. Among roughly 42,000 clones listed, about 80% were seen once. The specimen comprised tumor tissue, sampled after IRX-2 immunotherapy. These TCRs come from a human donor with breast cancer.

CDR3 nucleotides: TGTGCCAGCAGCTACCGGGGGGGCTCGGGCACAGATACGCAGTATTTT. Amino acid sequence: CASSYRGGSGTDTQYF. The chain couples TRBV7-5 to TRBJ2-3; TRBD2, the D gene given by the table, was not confirmed from the DNA. TRBV7-5 constitutes a pseudogene. This CDR3 is built from 16 residues.

The chain links TRBV6-8 to TRBJ2-6, with unresolved D. V shed 0 bases and J shed 2 bases, with 5 bases lying between them. Germline CDR1 MNHGY, CDR2 SAAAGT. This CDR3 has 15 amino acids. This CDR3 is CASSYSRTGANVLTF. The DNA of the CDR3 is TGTGCCAGCAGTTACTCGAGAACTGGGGCCAACGTCCTGACTTTC.

V gene TRBV15 combines with J gene TRBJ1-3, with 9 positions matching TRBD1. V was pared by 2 bases and J by 4 bases, with 12 bases of the junction left unmatched. The CDR3 is 18 residues long. CDR1 and CDR2 (germline): LNHNV, YYDKDF (reference sequence). The CDR3 sequence is CATSRRTPGTGWGNTIYF. CDR3 nucleotide sequence: TGTGCCACCAGCAGACGAACCCCCGGGACAGGGTGGGGAAACACCATATATTTT. The variable domain in full, completed from reference TRBV15 and TRBJ1-3, reads DAMVIQNPRYQVTQFGKPVTLSCSQTLNHNVMYWYQQKSSQAPKLLFHYYDKDFNNEADTPDNFQSRRPNTSFCFLDIRSPGLGDTAMYLCATSRRTPGTGWGNTIYFGEGSWLTVV.

The rearrangement links TRBV29-1 to TRBJ2-7; possibly TRBD1 or TRBD2 for D (5 bases each). The CDR3 contains 14 residues. Germline V CDR1 and CDR2: SQVTM, ANQGSEA. V lost 6 bases and J lost 9, with 24 bases in between. CDR3 region: CSVRGAENPLRQYF. The DNA of the CDR3 is TGCAGCGTCCGGGGCGCGGAAAACCCCCTACGGCAGTACTTC.

This sequence joins TRBV19 and TRBJ1-6; no clear D gene. V lost 7 bases, J lost 10 bases, and 14 bases lay in between. Germline V lookup: CDR1 LNHDA, CDR2 SQIVND (reference sequence). The CDR3 length is 13 residues. CDR3 sequence (DNA): TGTGCCAGTACTCCCGGCCGGGTCTCACCCCTCCACTTT. Its protein is CASTPGRVSPLHF.

The rearrangement joins TRBV5-1 to TRBJ1-5, with D perhaps matching TRBD1 (6 bases). The CDR3 covers 15 residues. Germline CDR1 reads SGHRS; CDR2 reads YFSETQ. Trimming cost V 0 bases and J 6 bases, with 13 bases left between them. CDR3 loop: CASSLGGADGQPQHF. The CDR3, as DNA: TGCGCCAGCAGCTTGGGGGGGGCGGATGGTCAGCCCCAGCATTTT.

The chain couples TRBV5-1 to TRBJ2-7; tentatively, D is TRBD2 (5 bases). Trimming shortened V by 3 bases and J by 7 bases, and 17 bases separated the two germline ends. This CDR3 is built from 14 residues. The V gene's germline CDR1 is SGHRS and CDR2 YFSETQ. The CDR3 bases are TGCGCCAGCAGCTCGGGGTTGCAGGTGGGGGAGCAGTACTTC. Amino acids: CASSSGLQVGEQYF.

A remark on this clone: A junction end diverges from the germline sequence, so it may reflect a read error. The rearrangement links TRBV6-8 to TRBJ2-5; D is perhaps TRBD2 (6 bases). From germline, CDR1 is MNHGY and CDR2 SAAAGT. The CDR3 has 14 amino acids. CDR3 coding DNA: TGTGCCATCAGTGGGGGGAGTGGGCAAGAGACCCAGTACTTC. Translated, it gives CAISGGSGQETQYF.

The chain couples TRBV30 to TRBJ1-1, with D possibly being TRBD1 (6 bases). The V gene's germline CDR1 is GTSNPN and CDR2 SVGIG (reference sequence). The CDR3 loop spans 12 amino acids. Trimming left V 4 bases short and J 6 bases short, with 12 bases between. For the CDR3, the DNA is TGTGCCTGGACAGGGGTTAGAGCTGAAGCTTTCTTT. Translating it yields CAWTGVRAEAFF.

The V gene is TRBV15, the J gene TRBJ2-5, with D possibly TRBD1 on 6 matching bases. The V gene lost 1 base and the J gene lost 1 base, with 7 bases spanning the gap. Looked up from germline, CDR1 is LNHNV and CDR2 is YYDKDF (reference sequence). This CDR3 region has 14 residues. CDR3: CATSRAGAQETQYF. In DNA, the CDR3 is TGTGCCACCAGCAGAGCAGGGGCCCAAGAGACCCAGTACTTC.

The rearrangement joins TRBV10-1 to TRBJ1-5, with a weak D call TRBD1 (6 bases). Germline lookup yields CDR1 WNHNN and CDR2 SYGVQD (reference sequence). CDR3 length: 15 amino acids. Trimming pared 4 bases from V and 4 bases from J, leaving 14 bases between. CDR3 bases: TGCGCCAGCAGTGCGGGGGGGGCGTCAAATCAGCCCCAGCATTTT. As protein: CASSAGGASNQPQHF.